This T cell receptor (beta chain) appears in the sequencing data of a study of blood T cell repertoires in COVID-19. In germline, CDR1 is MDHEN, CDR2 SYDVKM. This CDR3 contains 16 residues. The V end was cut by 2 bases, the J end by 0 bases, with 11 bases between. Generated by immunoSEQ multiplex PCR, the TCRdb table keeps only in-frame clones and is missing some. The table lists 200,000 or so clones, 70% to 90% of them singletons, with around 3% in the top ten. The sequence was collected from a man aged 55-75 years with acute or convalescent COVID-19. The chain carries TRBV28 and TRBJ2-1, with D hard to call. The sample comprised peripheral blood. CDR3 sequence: CASSLIDPSSYNEQFF. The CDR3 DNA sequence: TGTGCCAGCAGTTTAATCGATCCGAGCTCCTACAATGAGCAGTTCTTC. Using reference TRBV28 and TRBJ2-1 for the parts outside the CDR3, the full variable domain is DVKVTQSSRYLVKRTGEKVFLECVQDMDHENMFWYRQDPGLGLRLIYFSYDVKMKEKGDIPEGYSVSREKKERFSLILESASTNQTSMYLCASSLIDPSSYNEQFFGPGTRLTVL.